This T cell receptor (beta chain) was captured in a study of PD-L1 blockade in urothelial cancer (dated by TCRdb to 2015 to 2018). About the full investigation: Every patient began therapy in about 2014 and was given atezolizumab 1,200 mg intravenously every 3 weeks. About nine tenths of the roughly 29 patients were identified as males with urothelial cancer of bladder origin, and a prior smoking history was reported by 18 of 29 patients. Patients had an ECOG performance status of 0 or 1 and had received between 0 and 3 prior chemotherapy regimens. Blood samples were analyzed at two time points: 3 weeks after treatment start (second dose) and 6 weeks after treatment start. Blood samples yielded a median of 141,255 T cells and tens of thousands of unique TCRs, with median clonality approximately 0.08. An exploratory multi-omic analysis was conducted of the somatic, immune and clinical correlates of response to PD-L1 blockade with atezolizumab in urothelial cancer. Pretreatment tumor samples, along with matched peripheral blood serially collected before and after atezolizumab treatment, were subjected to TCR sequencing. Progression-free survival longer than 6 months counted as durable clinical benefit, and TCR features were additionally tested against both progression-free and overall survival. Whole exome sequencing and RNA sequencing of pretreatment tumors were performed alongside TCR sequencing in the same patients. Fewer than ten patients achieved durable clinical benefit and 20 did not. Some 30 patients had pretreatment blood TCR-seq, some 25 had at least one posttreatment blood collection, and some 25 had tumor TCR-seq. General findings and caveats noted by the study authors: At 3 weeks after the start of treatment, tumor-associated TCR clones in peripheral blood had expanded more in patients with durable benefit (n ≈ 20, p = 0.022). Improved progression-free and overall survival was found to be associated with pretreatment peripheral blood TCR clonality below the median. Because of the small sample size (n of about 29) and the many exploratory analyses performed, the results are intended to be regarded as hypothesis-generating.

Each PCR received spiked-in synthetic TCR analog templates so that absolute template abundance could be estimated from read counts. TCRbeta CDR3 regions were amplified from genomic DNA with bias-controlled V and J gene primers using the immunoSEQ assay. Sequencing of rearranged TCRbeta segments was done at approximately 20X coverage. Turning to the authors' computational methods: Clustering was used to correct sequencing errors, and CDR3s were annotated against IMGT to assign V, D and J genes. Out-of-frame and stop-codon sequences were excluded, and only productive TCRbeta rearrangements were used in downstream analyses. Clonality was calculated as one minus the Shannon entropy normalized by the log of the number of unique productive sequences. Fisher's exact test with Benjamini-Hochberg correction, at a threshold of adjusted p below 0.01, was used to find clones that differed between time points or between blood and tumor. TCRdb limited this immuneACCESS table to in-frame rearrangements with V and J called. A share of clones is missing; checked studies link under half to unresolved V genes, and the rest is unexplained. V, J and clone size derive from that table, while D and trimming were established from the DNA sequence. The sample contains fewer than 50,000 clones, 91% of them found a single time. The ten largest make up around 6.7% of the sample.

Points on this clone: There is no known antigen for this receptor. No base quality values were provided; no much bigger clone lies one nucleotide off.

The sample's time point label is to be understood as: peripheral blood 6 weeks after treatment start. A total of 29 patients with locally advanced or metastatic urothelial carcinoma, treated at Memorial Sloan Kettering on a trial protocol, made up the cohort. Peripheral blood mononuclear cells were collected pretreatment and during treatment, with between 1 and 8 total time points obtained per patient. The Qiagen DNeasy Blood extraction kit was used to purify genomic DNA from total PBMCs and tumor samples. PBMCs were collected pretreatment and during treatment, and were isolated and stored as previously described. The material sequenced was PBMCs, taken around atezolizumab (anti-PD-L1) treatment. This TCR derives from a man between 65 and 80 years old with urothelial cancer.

The nucleotide sequence reads TGTGCCAGCAAAGGCGGAAACTCCTACAATGAGCAGTTCTTC. It translates as CASKGGNSYNEQFF. Recombination linked TRBV7-2 to TRBJ2-1, with the D gene too uncertain to name. Taken from the germline V gene, the CDR1 and CDR2 loops are SGHTA and FQGNSA. The CDR3 runs 14 amino acids, cysteine and phenylalanine included. The only DNA kept is the CDR3, 42 bases in frame from the first base. V and J lose 7 bases and 0 bases, and a span of 10 bases separates them.